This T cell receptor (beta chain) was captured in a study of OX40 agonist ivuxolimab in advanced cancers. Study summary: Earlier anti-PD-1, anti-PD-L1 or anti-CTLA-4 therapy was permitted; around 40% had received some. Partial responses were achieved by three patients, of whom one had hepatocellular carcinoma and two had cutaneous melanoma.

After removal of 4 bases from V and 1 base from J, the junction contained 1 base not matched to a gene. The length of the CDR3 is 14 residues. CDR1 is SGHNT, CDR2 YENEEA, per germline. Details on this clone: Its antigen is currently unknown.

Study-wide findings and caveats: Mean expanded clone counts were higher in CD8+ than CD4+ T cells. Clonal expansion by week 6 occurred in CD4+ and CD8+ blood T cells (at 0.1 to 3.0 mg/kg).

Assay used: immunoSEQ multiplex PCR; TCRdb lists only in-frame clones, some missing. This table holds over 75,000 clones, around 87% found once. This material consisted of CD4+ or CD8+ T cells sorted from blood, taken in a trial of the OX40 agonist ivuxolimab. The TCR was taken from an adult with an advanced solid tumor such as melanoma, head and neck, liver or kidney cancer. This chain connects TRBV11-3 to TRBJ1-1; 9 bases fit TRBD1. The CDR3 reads CASSSGQGNTEAFF. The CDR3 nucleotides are TGTGCCAGCAGCTCGGGACAGGGGAACACTGAAGCTTTCTTT.